The entry below gives a single T cell receptor beta chain sequence along with its context. Trimming stripped 3 bases from V and 1 base from J, with 7 bases between. The CDR3 is 14 amino acids. CDR1 and CDR2 (germline): MDHEN, SYDVKM. The entirety of the isolated RNA underwent reverse transcription, so expressed TCRB transcripts were sequenced. Method: immunoSEQ multiplex PCR; TCRdb's copy keeps in-frame clones and lacks some. The sample contains 150,000 or so clones, nearly 9.5% of which appear only once. This sample was included in a study of beta chain features in type 1 diabetes. The genes are TRBV28 and TRBJ1-3; D is uncertain. The TCR was taken from a man aged 18 to 29 in good health. Material: central memory CD4+ T cells from blood. The chain's CDR3 is CASSLAGSGNTIYF. Here the CDR3 DNA reads TGTGCCAGCAGTTTGGCCGGGTCTGGAAACACCATATATTTT.